The T cell receptor beta chain under discussion was sequenced for a study of human CD4 T cells and Enterobacteriaceae. Study in general: Heat-inactivated E. coli, K. pneumoniae, E. aerogenes, S. flexneri, S. sonnei, S. typhimurium, S. aureus stimulated cells.

Proliferating activated T cells were sorted by FACS as CFSE-low CD25+ ICOS+ after 6-7 days. Irradiated autologous monocytes pulsed with antigen were cultured at a 2:1 ratio with CFSE-labeled memory CD4+ T cells. Sorting took every CD4+ cell except CD45RA+CCR7+CD95- naive cells, reaching over 95% purity. Points from the study as a whole: Though polyclonal, Enterobacteriaceae-reactive repertoires held fewer clonotypes than S. aureus- or M. tuberculosis-reactive repertoires.

Measured with immunoSEQ multiplex PCR; TCRdb has only the in-frame clones, and not every one. The sample yields around 1,100 clones, around 30% seen once. Deletions cut 4 bases from V and 5 bases from J, with 11 bases between. The CDR3 is made up of 13 amino acids. Germline V gene sequence: CDR1 SGHRS, CDR2 YFSETQ. The TCR sequence derives from a human donor in good health. Sequenced input: bacteria-reactive CD4+ T cells grown in culture. Indicated subset: CFSE-low proliferating memory CD4 T cells sorted after in vitro stimulation with a heat-inactivated bacterium or M. tuberculosis lysate. V and J are TRBV5-1 and TRBJ2-3; no definite D call. The CDR3 reads CASSPRRLDTQYF. The CDR3, as DNA: TGCGCCAGCAGCCCCCGGCGCCTAGATACGCAGTATTTT.